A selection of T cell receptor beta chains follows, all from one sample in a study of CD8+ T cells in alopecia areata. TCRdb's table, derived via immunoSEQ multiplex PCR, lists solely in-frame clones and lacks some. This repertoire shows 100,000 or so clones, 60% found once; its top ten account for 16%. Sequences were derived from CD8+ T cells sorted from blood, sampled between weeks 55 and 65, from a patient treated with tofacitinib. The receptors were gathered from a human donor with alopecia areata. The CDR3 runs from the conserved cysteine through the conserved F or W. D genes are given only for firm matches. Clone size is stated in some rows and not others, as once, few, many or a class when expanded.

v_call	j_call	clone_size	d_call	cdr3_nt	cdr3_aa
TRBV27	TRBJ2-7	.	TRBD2	TGTGCCAGCAGAGTCGGCGGGAGCTACGAGCAGTACTTC	CASRVGGSYEQYF
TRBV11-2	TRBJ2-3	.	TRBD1	TGTGCCAGCAGCTTAGGACAGGGGGGAGATACGCAGTATTTT	CASSLGQGGDTQYF
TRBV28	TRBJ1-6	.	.	TGTGCCAGCACGCAGGGGTCCTCGAGCTCCTATAATTCACCCCTCCACTTT	CASTQGSSSSYNSPLHF
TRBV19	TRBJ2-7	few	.	TGTGCCAGTAGCGCGCGCAGGGCTTTGGGCTACGAGCAGTACTTC	CASSARRALGYEQYF
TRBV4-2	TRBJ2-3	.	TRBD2	TGTGCCAGCAGCCAAGATAGCGGGGGGGCAGATACGCAGTATTTT	CASSQDSGGADTQYF
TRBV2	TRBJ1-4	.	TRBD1	TGTGCCAGCAGACCGCCGGGACAGGGGAGGGAAAAACTGTTTTTT	CASRPPGQGREKLFF
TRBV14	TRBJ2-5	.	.	TGTGCCAGCAGCCCCACCCCGAGAGGGCCCCAGTACTTC	CASSPTPRGPQYF
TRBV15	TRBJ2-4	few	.	TGTGCCACCAGCACAGGGGATAGAAGTTACATTCAGTACTTC	CATSTGDRSYIQYF
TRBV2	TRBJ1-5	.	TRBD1	TGTGCCAGCAGTGTCGGAAATCTGAGGGGGCAGAATAGCAATCAGCCCCAGCATTTT	CASSVGNLRGQNSNQPQHF
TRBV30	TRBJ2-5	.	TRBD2	TGTGCCTGGAGTATGCGGGGGTCCGAGCGGGAGACCCAGTACTTC	CAWSMRGSERETQYF
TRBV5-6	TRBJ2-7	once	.	TGTGCCAGCAGCTTGGGAGGACGGAGCCCTCTCGAGCAGTACTTC	CASSLGGRSPLEQYF
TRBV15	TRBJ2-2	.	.	TGTGCCACCCTCCAGGGAGGCAACGGGGAGCTGTTTTTT	CATLQGGNGELFF
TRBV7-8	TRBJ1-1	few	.	TGTGCCAGCAGCTCCCCCCCGAACACTGAAGCTTTCTTT	CASSSPPNTEAFF
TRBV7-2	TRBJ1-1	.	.	TGTGCCAGCAGCTTAGGTTTCGGGTATGGCGGACAGAAGAACACTGAAGCTTTCTTT	CASSLGFGYGGQKNTEAFF
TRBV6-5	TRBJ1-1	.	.	TGTGCCAGCAGTTACTCGATCGGACGGTCGAACACTGAAGCTTTCTTT	CASSYSIGRSNTEAFF
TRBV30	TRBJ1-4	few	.	TGTGCCTGGAGCCGTGGAGGGAACGAAAAACTGTTTTTT	CAWSRGGNEKLFF
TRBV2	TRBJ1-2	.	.	TGTGCCAGCAGTGTGTATCACCCCTCGGGGGCTGACTATGGCTACACCTTC	CASSVYHPSGADYGYTF
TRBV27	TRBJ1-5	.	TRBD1	TGTGCCAGCAGTCCCCGGGACAGGGGCAATCAGCCCCAGCATTTT	CASSPRDRGNQPQHF
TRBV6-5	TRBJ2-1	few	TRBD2	TGTGCCAGCAGCCCCTCCGGGGGGGCTGAGCAGTTCTTC	CASSPSGGAEQFF
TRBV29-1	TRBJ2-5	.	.	TGCAGCGCCGACGGCATCCCCCTAGGCGGCCAAGAGACCCAGTACTTC	CSADGIPLGGQETQYF
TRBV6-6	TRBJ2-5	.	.	TGTGCCAGCAGTTACTTGATGCGGGTGGAGACCCAGTACTTC	CASSYLMRVETQYF
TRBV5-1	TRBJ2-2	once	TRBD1	TGCGCCAGCAGCTTGGCCCAGGGGACAGCAGCGAACACCGGGGAGCTGTTTTTT	CASSLAQGTAANTGELFF
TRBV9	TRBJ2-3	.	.	TGTGCCAGCAGCGTAGAGGGTACAACTAGCACAGATACGCAGTATTTT	CASSVEGTTSTDTQYF
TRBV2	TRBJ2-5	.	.	TGTGCCAGCAGTGACAGGGTAGAAGAGACCCAGTACTTC	CASSDRVEETQYF
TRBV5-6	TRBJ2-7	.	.	TGTGCCAGCAGCTTGGGGTCTAGCGCCTACGAGCAGTACTTC	CASSLGSSAYEQYF
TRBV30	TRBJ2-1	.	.	TGTGCCTGGATTCCCGACTCCTACAATGAGCAGTTCTTC	CAWIPDSYNEQFF
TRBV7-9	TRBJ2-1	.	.	TGTGCCAGCAGCACCCCGTCGAAGGGGGGCTTCAATGAGCAGTTCTTC	CASSTPSKGGFNEQFF
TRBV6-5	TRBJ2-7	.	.	TGTGCCAGCCGTGATTCCCACGAGCAGTACTTC	CASRDSHEQYF
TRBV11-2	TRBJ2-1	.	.	TGTGCCAGCAGCGCCCGGGTTGAGCAGTTCTTC	CASSARVEQFF
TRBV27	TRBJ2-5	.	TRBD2	TGTGCCAGCAGTTCCTGGACTAGCGGGGTACAAGAGACCCAGTACTTC	CASSSWTSGVQETQYF
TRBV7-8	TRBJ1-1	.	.	TGTGCCAGCAGATCCCTGTTTTCGGGGGTCTTAGAATTAATGAACACTGAAGCTTTCTTT	CASRSLFSGVLELMNTEAFF
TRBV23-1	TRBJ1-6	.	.	TGCGCCAGCAGTCTACTGTTGAGGGATTCACCCCTCCACTTT	CASSLLLRDSPLHF
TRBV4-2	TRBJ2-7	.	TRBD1	TGTGCCAGCAGCCAGGAATCCGCCGGGACAGGGTACGAGCAGTACTTC	CASSQESAGTGYEQYF
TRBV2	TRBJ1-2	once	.	TGTGCCTGCAGTGTAGGGGGGCGTGCGCGAAACTATGGCTACACCTTC	CACSVGGRARNYGYTF
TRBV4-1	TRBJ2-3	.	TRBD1	TGCGCCAGCAGCCAAGTCCGGGACAGGGGTCCCCTGGATACGCAGTATTTT	CASSQVRDRGPLDTQYF
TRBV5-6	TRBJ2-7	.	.	TGTGCCAGCAGCACCACAGGGTTCGAGCAGTACTTC	CASSTTGFEQYF
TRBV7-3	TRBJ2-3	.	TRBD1	TGTGCCAGCAGCTTAGGGGACAGATTCACAGATACGCAGTATTTT	CASSLGDRFTDTQYF
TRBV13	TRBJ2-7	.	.	TGTGCCAGCAGCTTGAGAGGCGCAGGGGCCCTCTACGAGCAGTACTTC	CASSLRGAGALYEQYF
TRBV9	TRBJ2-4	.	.	TGTGCCAGCAGCGGGCTACAGGGCTCGGGAATAGCCAAAAACATTCAGTACTTC	CASSGLQGSGIAKNIQYF
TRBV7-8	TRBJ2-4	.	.	TGTGCCAGCAGCTTAACGGGGGGCTTAGCCAAAAACATTCAGTACTTC	CASSLTGGLAKNIQYF
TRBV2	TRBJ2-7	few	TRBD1	TGTGCCAGCAGTGAGGTAACAGGGGGCCCCTACGAGCAGTACTTC	CASSEVTGGPYEQYF
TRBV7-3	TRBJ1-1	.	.	TGTGCCAGCAGTGGGGGAGGAAACACTGAAGCTTTCTTT	CASSGGGNTEAFF
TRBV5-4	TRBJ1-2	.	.	TGTGCCAGCAGCACCGGACAGACGCTACCCTATGGCTACACCTTC	CASSTGQTLPYGYTF
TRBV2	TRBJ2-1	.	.	TGTGCCAGCAGTCGTCCCCCGCTCGGTGGCGAGCAGTTCTTC	CASSRPPLGGEQFF
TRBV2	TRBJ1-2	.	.	TGTGCCAGCAGTGGCGCAGGGGTCTCACCCAACTATGGCTACACCTTC	CASSGAGVSPNYGYTF
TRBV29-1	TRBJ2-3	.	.	TGCAGCGTTGAATTACGGGGGCGAGGCACAGATACGCAGTATTTT	CSVELRGRGTDTQYF
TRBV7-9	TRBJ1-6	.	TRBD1	TGTGCCAGCACCGAGCGGTGGGACAGGGATAATTCACCCCTCCACTTT	CASTERWDRDNSPLHF
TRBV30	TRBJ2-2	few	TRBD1	TGTGCCTGGAGTCCAGGGGGCACCGGGGAGCTGTTTTTT	CAWSPGGTGELFF
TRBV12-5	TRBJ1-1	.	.	TGTGCTAGTGGTTTGGCCCGGGACACTCTCGACACTGAAGCTTTCTTT	CASGLARDTLDTEAFF
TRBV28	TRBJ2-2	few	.	TGTGCCAGCAGTTTGTTTGCCGGGGAGCTGTTTTTT	CASSLFAGELFF
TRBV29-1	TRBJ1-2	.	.	TGCAGCGTTGAGGGGGGGGTCTATGGCTACACCTTC	CSVEGGVYGYTF
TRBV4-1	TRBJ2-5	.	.	TGCGCCAGCAGCCAAGTCGGGCAGGGCCAAGAGACCCAGTACTTC	CASSQVGQGQETQYF
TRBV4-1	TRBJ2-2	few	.	TGCGCCAGCAGCCAAGTTCTAACGAACACCGGGGAGCTGTTTTTT	CASSQVLTNTGELFF
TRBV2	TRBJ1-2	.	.	TGTGCCAACCGCCTACAGGACGCCTATGGCTACACCTTC	CANRLQDAYGYTF
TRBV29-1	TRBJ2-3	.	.	TGCAGCGAATCAGGGAGCACAGATACGCAGTATTTT	CSESGSTDTQYF
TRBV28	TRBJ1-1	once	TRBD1	TGTGCCAGCAGTTTCGAACAGGGGGGGAGAGCTGAAGCTTTCTTT	CASSFEQGGRAEAFF
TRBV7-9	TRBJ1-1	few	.	TGTGCCAGCAGCTTAGCGAGGGGGATTAACACTGAAGCTTTCTTT	CASSLARGINTEAFF
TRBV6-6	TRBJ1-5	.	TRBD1	TGTGCCAGCATCTCCGACAGGGGTGGTAGCAATCAGCCCCAGCATTTT	CASISDRGGSNQPQHF
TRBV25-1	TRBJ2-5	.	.	TGTGCCAGCAGTGAATTGGTAGGGTGGGGACAAGAGACCCAGTACTTC	CASSELVGWGQETQYF
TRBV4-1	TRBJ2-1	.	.	TGCGCCAGCAGCCAAGGATACAATGAGCAGTTCTTC	CASSQGYNEQFF